A selection of T cell receptor beta chains follows, all from one sample in a study of beta chain features in type 1 diabetes. Method: immunoSEQ multiplex PCR; TCRdb's copy keeps in-frame clones and lacks some. The sample lists some 410,000 clones, about 15% seen once, with around 0.035% in the top ten. Sequencing input: naive CD4+ T cells from blood. Every receptor here comes from a man aged 25 to 40 in good health. The CDR3 runs from the conserved cysteine through the conserved F or W.

j_call v_call cdr3_length cdr3_aa
TRBJ2-5 TRBV15 14 CATSRRGGSETQYF
TRBJ2-5 TRBV9 15 CASSVEQGYQETQYF
TRBJ2-3 TRBV7-6 15 CASSPGLAPTDTQYF
TRBJ2-5 TRBV4-3 15 CASSRGARTQETQYF
TRBJ2-3 TRBV25-1 17 CASSATGTSGYTDTQYF
TRBJ2-3 TRBV7-2 14 CASSLNLSTDTQYF
TRBJ1-2 TRBV7-3 14 CASSSGTDSYGYTF
TRBJ2-7 TRBV5-6 16 CASSLEVGQGLDEQYF
TRBJ2-3 TRBV30 15 CAWGQGAAAADTQYF
TRBJ1-2 TRBV6-5 16 CASSSRTGGTNYGYTF
TRBJ2-3 TRBV28 14 CASTSGGDPDTQYF
TRBJ2-5 TRBV6-5 16 CASSYTGVGLQETQYF
TRBJ2-5 TRBV29-1 13 CSLRQGATETQYF
TRBJ1-4 TRBV5-6 13 CASSPPLRGKLFF
TRBJ1-6 TRBV28 13 CASNPMRDSPLHF
TRBJ2-5 TRBV11-2 15 CASSLASGRRETQYF
TRBJ1-5 TRBV7-2 12 CASSHPGQPQHF
TRBJ1-5 TRBV27 16 CASRKGQAYSNQPQHF
TRBJ1-6 TRBV19 14 CASSYGLEASPLHF
TRBJ1-1 TRBV27 16 CASSPAPQRGRTEAFF
TRBJ2-5 TRBV19 14 CASKTSGGRETQYF
TRBJ2-5 TRBV7-2 14 CASSTWTGKETQYF
TRBJ2-1 TRBV14 16 CASSQENRAPNNEQFF
TRBJ1-1 TRBV6-5 14 CASNRGQGGTEAFF
TRBJ2-4 TRBV5-1 17 CASSFRPGRVAKNIQYF
TRBJ2-1 TRBV9 17 CASSVVGSGVGLSEQFF
TRBJ1-1 TRBV6-1 13 CASSRDRGSEAFF
TRBJ2-7 TRBV7-2 15 CASSRTGPGLYEQYF
TRBJ2-3 TRBV10-3 12 CAISESTDTQYF
TRBJ2-1 TRBV20-1 11 CSAPQYNEQFF
TRBJ2-5 TRBV7-2 16 CASSGMTGGVWETQYF
TRBJ2-3 TRBV9 15 CASRSRGLPTDTQYF
TRBJ2-6 TRBV28 17 CASSLPGQGTGANVLTF
TRBJ2-7 TRBV10-3 15 CAISESPQATYEQYF
TRBJ2-5 TRBV7-6 13 CASSFNSRETQYF
TRBJ2-1 TRBV7-2 15 CASSLMGEVGNEQFF
TRBJ1-5 TRBV7-9 12 CASSSLSQPQHF